The 7 T cell receptor beta chains presented below share a single source sample, sequenced in a study of T-cell memory formation after mild COVID-19. TCRdb re-analysed the 5' RACE reads in MiXCR, keeping a single row per CDR3 protein. In the table there are around 400,000 distinct CDR3 sequences, 20% to 30% of which are singletons. Sequenced material: PBMCs or a T cell subset sorted from them (not recorded which). The source of these receptors is an adult woman who had mild COVID-19 (a few samples of this study predate the infection). Cell type and time point are not known.

This clonotype was detected only a few times. This chain joins TRBV7-2 and TRBJ2-2; TRBD2 is a possible D gene (6 bases). The CDR3 has 17 residues. Trimming took 5 bases from V and 2 from J, leaving 18 bases between them. The germline gives CDR1 SGHTA, CDR2 FQGNSA. The DNA for the CDR3 is TGTGCCAGCAGCCCCCCGCGGGGATCTATAAACACCGGGGAGCTGTTTTTT. Its protein is CASSPPRGSINTGELFF.

The rearrangement uses TRBV29-1 and TRBJ1-1, with 9 positions matching TRBD1. This CDR3 spans 14 amino acids. Germline trimming cut 7 bases from V and 3 bases from J; bases unmatched to any gene: 9. The germline CDR1 and CDR2 sequences are SQVTM and ANQGSEA. CDR3 sequence reads: CSAGDRVWYTEAFF. In DNA, the CDR3 is TGCAGCGCCGGGGACAGGGTGTGGTACACTGAAGCTTTCTTT.

This clonotype was picked up a small number of times. The chain joins TRBV20-1 to TRBJ2-3; TRBD2 agrees at 8 bases. This CDR3 is built from 17 residues. The trim removed 3 bases at V and 0 bases at J, leaving 11 bases unmatched. CDR1 and CDR2 from the germline V gene are DFQATT and SNEGSKA (reference sequence). The CDR3 DNA follows: TGCAGTGCTAGGTCCAGCGGGGGAGGATCTAGCACAGATACGCAGTATTTT. Protein: CSARSSGGGSSTDTQYF.

V usage is TRBV4-1 and J usage is TRBJ1-2, with 9 bases that match TRBD1. Losses at the gene ends were 1 base for V and 5 bases for J; bases not matched to a gene: 5. The CDR3 is 15 residues long. Germline values: CDR1 MGHRA, CDR2 YSYEKL. CDR3 sequence: CASSQVGQGIYGYTF. DNA of the CDR3: TGCGCCAGCAGCCAAGTTGGACAGGGGATATATGGCTACACCTTC.

There are a few counts of this clonotype. The genes are TRBV20-1 and TRBJ2-3, with 12 nucleotides matching TRBD2. CDR3 length: 17 amino acids. The germline gives CDR1 DFQATT, CDR2 SNEGSKA (reference sequence). V shed 0 bases, J shed 4 bases, and the junction held 8 bases outside the gene matches. The CDR3 loop is CSARDFASGGAPDTQYF. CDR3 coding DNA: TGCAGTGCTAGAGACTTCGCTAGCGGGGGGGCTCCAGATACGCAGTATTTT.

The chain recombines TRBV5-1 with TRBJ2-7, with 8 positions matching TRBD2. Looked up from germline, CDR1 is SGHRS and CDR2 is YFSETQ. Trimming at V came to 0 bases and at J to 4 bases, leaving 6 bases not matched to a gene. The CDR3 covers 15 residues. The DNA for the CDR3 is TGCGCCAGCAGCTTGGATCCAGCGGGGGCATACGAGCAGTACTTC. This encodes CASSLDPAGAYEQYF.

This clonotype has just a few counts. The genes are TRBV20-1 and TRBJ2-7; 15 bases map to TRBD2. The V gene end was trimmed by 1 base and the J gene end by 2 bases; junction bases not matched to a gene: 12. CDR3 length equals 19 residues. CDR1 DFQATT and CDR2 SNEGSKA come from the germline V gene (reference sequence). The DNA for the CDR3 is TGCAGTGCTAGAGGACACGGGACTAGCGGGAGGCCATTCCCCTACGAGCAGTACTTC. Translating gives CSARGHGTSGRPFPYEQYF.